The table lists the clone carrying this TCR beta chain with a few counts. This record comes from a study of T cell changes during pregnancy in multiple sclerosis. Sequencing used immunoSEQ multiplex PCR; TCRdb keeps in-frame clones, though not all of them. The sample includes 65,000 to 85,000 clones, more than 80% of them seen just once. Trimming took off 5 bases at V and 0 bases at J, with 10 bases between the two ends. The germline CDR1 and CDR2 sequences are GTSNPN and SVGIG (reference sequence). This CDR3 region has 13 residues. Specimen: CD4+ T cells from peripheral blood mononuclear cells, collected before pregnancy. This sequence joins TRBV30 and TRBJ1-1, with D tentatively TRBD1 (6 bases). The TCR comes from a female donor with multiple sclerosis, enrolled in a pregnancy study. Here the CDR3 reads CAWAGTLNTEAFF. Here the CDR3 DNA reads TGTGCCTGGGCAGGGACACTGAACACTGAAGCTTTCTTT.